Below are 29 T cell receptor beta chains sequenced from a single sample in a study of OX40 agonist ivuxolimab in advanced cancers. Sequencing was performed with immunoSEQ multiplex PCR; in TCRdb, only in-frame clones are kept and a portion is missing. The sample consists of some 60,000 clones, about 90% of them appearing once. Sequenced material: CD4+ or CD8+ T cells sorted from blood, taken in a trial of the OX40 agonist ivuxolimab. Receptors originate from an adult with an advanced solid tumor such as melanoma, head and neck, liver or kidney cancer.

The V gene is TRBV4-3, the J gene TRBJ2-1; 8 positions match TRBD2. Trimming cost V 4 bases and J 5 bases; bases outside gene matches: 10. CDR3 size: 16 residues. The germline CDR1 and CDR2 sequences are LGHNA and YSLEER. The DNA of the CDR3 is TGCGCCAGCAGCCCCGTAGGGACCGGGAGGGACAATGAGCAGTTCTTC. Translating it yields CASSPVGTGRDNEQFF.

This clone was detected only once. As DNA, the CDR3 is TGTGCCAGCAGCTTTAGCGGGGCCGCGGATACGCAGTATTTT. It translates to CASSFSGAADTQYF. The chain is built from TRBV7-3 and TRBJ2-3; 8 bases are a match to TRBD2. Trimming cost V 3 bases and J 6 bases; bases outside gene matches: 5. Germline V gene lookup returns CDR1 SGHTA and CDR2 FQGTGA. CDR3 length: 14 residues.

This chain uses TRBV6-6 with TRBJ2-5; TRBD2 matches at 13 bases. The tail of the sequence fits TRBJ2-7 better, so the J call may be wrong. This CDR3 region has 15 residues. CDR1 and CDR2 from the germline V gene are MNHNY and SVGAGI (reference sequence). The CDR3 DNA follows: TGTGCCAGCAGTGGGACTAGCGGGAAGGGTTACGAGCAGTACTTC. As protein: CASSGTSGKGYEQYF.

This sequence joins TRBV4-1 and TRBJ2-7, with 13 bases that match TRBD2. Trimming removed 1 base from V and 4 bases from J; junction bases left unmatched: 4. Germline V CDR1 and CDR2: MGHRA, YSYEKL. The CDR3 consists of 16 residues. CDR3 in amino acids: CASSQGPLAGGYEQYF. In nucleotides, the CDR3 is TGCGCCAGCAGCCAAGGCCCACTAGCGGGAGGGTACGAGCAGTACTTC.

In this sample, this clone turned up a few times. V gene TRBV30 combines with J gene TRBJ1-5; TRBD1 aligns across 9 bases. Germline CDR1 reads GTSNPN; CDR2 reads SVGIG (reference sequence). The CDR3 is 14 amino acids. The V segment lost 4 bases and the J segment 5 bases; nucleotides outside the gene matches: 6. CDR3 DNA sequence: TGTGCCTGGACTTCTGGACAGGGGCATCAGCCCCAGCATTTT. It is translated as CAWTSGQGHQPQHF.

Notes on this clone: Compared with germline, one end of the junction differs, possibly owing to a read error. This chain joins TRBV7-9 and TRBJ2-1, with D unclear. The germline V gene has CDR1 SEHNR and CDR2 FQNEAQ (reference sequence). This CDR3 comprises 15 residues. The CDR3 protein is CASSLRNPSFNEQFF. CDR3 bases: TGTGCCAGCAGCTTACGGAATCCCTCCTTCAATGAGCAGTTCTTC.

As DNA, the CDR3 is TGTGCCAGTAGTTCGTTAGATAGCAATCAGCCCCAGCATTTT. Amino acid sequence: CASSSLDSNQPQHF. The chain combines TRBV19 with TRBJ1-5; D is unresolved. This CDR3 comprises 14 residues. V dropped 5 bases and J dropped 0 bases, with 8 bases sitting between them. From germline, CDR1 is LNHDA and CDR2 SQIVND (reference sequence).

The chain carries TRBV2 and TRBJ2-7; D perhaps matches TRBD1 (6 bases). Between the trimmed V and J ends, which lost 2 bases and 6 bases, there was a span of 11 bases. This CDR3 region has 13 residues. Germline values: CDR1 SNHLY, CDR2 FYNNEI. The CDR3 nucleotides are TGTGCCAGCAGTGAAATAGCAGGGGCCGAGCAGTACTTC. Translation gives CASSEIAGAEQYF. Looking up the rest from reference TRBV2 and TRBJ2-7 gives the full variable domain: EPEVTQTPSHQVTQMGQEVILRCVPISNHLYFYWYRQILGQKVEFLVSFYNNEISEKSEIFDDQFSVERPDGSNFTLKIRSTKLEDSAMYFCASSEIAGAEQYFGPGTRLTVT.

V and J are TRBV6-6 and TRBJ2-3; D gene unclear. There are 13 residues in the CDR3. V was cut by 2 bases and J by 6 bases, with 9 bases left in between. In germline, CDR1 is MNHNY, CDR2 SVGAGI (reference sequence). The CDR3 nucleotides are TGTGCCAGCAGTTACCTATCGCCGGATACGCAGTATTTT. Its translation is CASSYLSPDTQYF.

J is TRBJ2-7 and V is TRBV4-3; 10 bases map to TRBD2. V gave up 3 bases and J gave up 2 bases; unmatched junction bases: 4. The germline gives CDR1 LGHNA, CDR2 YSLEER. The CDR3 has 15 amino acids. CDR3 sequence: CASSHWTSGTYEQYF. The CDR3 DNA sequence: TGCGCCAGCAGCCATTGGACTAGCGGCACCTACGAGCAGTACTTC.

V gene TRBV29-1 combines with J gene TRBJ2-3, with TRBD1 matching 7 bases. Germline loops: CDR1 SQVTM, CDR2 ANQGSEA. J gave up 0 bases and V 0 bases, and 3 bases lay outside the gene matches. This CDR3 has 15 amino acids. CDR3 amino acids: CSVEETGISTDTQYF. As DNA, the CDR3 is TGCAGCGTTGAAGAGACAGGGATTAGCACAGATACGCAGTATTTT.

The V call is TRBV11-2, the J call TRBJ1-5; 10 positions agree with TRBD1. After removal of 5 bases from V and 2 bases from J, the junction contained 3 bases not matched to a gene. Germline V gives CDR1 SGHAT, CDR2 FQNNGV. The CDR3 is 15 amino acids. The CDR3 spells CASSPGTGGNQPQHF. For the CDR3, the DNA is TGTGCCAGCAGCCCCGGGACAGGGGGCAATCAGCCCCAGCATTTT.

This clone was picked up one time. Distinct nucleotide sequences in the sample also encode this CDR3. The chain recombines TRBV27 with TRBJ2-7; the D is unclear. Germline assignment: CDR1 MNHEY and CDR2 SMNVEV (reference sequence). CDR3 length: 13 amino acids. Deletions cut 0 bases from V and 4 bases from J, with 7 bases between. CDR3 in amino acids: CASSLSPGYEQYF. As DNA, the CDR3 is TGTGCCAGCAGTTTATCCCCTGGGTACGAGCAGTACTTC.

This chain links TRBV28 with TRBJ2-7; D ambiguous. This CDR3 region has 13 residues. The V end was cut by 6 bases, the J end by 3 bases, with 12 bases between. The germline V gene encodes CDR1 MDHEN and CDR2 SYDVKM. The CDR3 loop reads CASSVSGLYEQYF. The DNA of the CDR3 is TGTGCCAGCAGCGTTTCCGGGCTCTACGAGCAGTACTTC.

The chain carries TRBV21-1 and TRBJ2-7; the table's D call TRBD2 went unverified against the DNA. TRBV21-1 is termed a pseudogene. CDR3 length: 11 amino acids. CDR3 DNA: TGTGCCAGCACCGCGGAGGGCTGGCAGTACTTC. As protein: CASTAEGWQYF.

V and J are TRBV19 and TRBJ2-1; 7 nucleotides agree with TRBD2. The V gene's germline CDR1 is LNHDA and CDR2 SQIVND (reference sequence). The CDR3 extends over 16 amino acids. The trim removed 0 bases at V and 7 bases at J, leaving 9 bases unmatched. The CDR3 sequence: CASSIDSNPSGNEQFF. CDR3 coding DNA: TGTGCCAGTAGTATAGATTCAAACCCTAGCGGAAATGAGCAGTTCTTC.

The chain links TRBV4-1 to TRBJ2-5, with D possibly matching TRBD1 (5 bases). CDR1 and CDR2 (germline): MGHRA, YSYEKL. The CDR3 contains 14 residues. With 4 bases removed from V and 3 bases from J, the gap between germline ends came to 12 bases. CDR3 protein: CASSPRGREETQYF. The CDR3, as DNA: TGCGCCAGCAGCCCAAGAGGCAGGGAAGAGACCCAGTACTTC.

For the CDR3, the DNA is TGTGCCAGCAGCTTAACGGATTTCAGGGGCCACCATAACACCGGGGAGCTGTTTTTT. Residues: CASSLTDFRGHHNTGELFF. The chain has TRBV7-3 and TRBJ2-2, with D maybe TRBD1 (6 bases). V was pared by 0 bases and J by 2 bases, with 19 bases between. The CDR3 loop spans 19 amino acids. Germline values: CDR1 SGHTA, CDR2 FQGTGA.

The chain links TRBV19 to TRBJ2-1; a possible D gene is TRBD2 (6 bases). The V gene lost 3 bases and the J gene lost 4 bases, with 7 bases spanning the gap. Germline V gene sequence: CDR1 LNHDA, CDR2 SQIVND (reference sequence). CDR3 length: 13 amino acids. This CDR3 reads CASSMTRYNEQFF. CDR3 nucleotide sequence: TGTGCCAGTAGTATGACTAGATACAATGAGCAGTTCTTC.

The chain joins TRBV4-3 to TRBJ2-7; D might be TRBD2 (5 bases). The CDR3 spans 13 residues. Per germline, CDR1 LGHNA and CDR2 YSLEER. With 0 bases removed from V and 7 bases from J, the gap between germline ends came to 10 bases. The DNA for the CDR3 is TGCGCCAGCAGCCAAGACGCGGGTCGGGAGCAGTACTTC. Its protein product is CASSQDAGREQYF.

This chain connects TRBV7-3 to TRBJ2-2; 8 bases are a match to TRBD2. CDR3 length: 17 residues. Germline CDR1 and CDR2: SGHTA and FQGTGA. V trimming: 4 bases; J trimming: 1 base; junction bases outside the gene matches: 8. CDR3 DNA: TGTGCCAGCAGCTCCAACTCACTAGCGGTGAACACCGGGGAGCTGTTTTTT. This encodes CASSSNSLAVNTGELFF.

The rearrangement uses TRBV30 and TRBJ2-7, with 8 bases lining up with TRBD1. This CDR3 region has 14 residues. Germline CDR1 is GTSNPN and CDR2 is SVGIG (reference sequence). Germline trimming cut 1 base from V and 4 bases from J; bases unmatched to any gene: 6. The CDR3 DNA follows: TGTGCCTGGAGTGGTGGGACAGGAGCTTACGAGCAGTACTTC. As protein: CAWSGGTGAYEQYF.

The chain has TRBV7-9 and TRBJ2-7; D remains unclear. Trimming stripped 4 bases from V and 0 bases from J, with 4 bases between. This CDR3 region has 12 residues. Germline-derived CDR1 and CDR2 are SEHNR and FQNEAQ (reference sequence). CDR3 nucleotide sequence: TGTGCCAGCAGCTCCCTCTCCTACGAGCAGTACTTC. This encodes CASSSLSYEQYF.

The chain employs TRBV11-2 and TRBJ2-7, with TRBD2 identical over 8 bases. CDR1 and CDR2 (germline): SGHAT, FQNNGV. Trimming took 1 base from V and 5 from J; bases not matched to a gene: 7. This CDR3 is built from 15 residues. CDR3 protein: CASSLVSLAGHEQYF. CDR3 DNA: TGTGCCAGCAGCTTAGTTAGTCTAGCGGGCCACGAGCAGTACTTC.

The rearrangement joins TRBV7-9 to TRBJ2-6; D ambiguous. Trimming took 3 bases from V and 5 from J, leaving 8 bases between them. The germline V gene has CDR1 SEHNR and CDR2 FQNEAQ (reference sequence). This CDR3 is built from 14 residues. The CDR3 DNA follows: TGTGCCAGCAGCTTCGACCCCAGGGCCAACGTCCTGACTTTC. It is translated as CASSFDPRANVLTF.

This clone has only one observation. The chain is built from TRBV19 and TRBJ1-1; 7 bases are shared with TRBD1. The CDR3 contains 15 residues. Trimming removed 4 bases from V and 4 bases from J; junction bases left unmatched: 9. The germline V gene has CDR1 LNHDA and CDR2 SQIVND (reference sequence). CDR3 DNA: TGTGCCAGTAGTAAATCCACCAGGGGGTTCACTGAAGCTTTCTTT. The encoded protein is CASSKSTRGFTEAFF.

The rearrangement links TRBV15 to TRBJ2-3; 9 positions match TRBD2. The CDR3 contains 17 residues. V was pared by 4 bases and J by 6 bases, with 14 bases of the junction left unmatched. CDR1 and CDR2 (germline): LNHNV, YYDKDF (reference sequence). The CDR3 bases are TGTGCCACCAGCAAGGGGCAGCGGGAGGAAGTCGGGGATACGCAGTATTTT. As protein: CATSKGQREEVGDTQYF.

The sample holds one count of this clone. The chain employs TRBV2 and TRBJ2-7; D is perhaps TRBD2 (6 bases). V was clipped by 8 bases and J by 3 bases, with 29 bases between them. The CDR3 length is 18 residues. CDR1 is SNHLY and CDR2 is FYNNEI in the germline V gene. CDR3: CASGGEGGHTLALYEQYF. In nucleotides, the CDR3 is TGTGCCAGCGGGGGAGAGGGAGGACACACACTTGCACTCTACGAGCAGTACTTC.

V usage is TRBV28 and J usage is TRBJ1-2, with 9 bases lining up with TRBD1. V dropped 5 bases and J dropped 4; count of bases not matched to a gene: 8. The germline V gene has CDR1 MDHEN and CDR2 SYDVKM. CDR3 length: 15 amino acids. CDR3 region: CASSHITGGGYGYTF. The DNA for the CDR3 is TGTGCCAGCAGTCATATTACAGGGGGCGGCTATGGCTACACCTTC.